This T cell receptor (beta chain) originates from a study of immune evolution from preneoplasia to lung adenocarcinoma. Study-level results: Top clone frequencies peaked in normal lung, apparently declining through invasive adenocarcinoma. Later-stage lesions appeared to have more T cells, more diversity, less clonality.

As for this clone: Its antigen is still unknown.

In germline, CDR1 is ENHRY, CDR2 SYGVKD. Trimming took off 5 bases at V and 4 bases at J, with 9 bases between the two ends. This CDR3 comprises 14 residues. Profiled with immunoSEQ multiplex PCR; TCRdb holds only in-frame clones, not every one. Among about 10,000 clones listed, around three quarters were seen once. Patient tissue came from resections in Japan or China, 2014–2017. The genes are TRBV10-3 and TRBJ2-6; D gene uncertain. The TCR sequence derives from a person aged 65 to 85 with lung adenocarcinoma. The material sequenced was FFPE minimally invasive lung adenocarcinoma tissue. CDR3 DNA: TGTGCCATCAGTAAGCCCGGAGGGGCCAACGTCCTGACTTTC. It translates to CAISKPGGANVLTF.